Following are 32 T cell receptor beta chains from one sample sequenced in a study of blood T cell repertoires in COVID-19. The table came from immunoSEQ multiplex PCR; TCRdb's copy has only in-frame clones and leaves some out. Among 150,000 to 190,000 clones, 76% were seen once, and the ten largest hold 3.7%. The source material was peripheral blood. The source of these receptors is an elderly woman with acute or convalescent COVID-19.

This clone was counted a single time. The chain employs TRBV19 and TRBJ1-1, with D perhaps matching TRBD1 (6 bases). Germline values: CDR1 LNHDA, CDR2 SQIVND (reference sequence). The V gene lost 6 bases and the J gene lost 0 bases, with 11 bases spanning the gap. The CDR3 is 14 residues long. This CDR3 is CASRVGHLNTEAFF. CDR3 nucleotide sequence: TGTGCCAGTAGGGTGGGACATTTGAACACTGAAGCTTTCTTT.

The V call is TRBV27, the J call TRBJ2-2; tentative D call: TRBD1 (5 bases). Germline CDR1 MNHEY, CDR2 SMNVEV (reference sequence). The CDR3 extends over 16 amino acids. Trimming took 8 bases from V and 0 from J, leaving 16 bases between them. This CDR3 reads CASRRPTGTNTGELFF. Here the CDR3 DNA reads TGTGCCAGCCGTCGGCCTACAGGAACGAACACCGGGGAGCTGTTTTTT.

The CDR3: CAWTPGRIRETQYF. The CDR3 nucleotides are TGTGCCTGGACTCCGGGGAGGATTCGAGAGACCCAGTACTTC. The J gene is TRBJ2-5, the V gene TRBV30, with D perhaps matching TRBD2 (6 bases). The CDR3 totals 14 residues. V was pared by 4 bases and J by 4 bases, with 16 bases between. Per the germline V gene, CDR1 is GTSNPN and CDR2 is SVGIG (reference sequence).

This clone appeared a few times. The V call is TRBV2, the J call TRBJ1-5; D may be TRBD1 (5 bases). In germline, CDR1 is SNHLY, CDR2 FYNNEI. This CDR3 spans 14 amino acids. The V end was cut by 6 bases, the J end by 4 bases, with 13 bases between. The CDR3 DNA reads as TGTGCCAGCAGCCCTGAGACAGTTAATCAGCCCCAGCATTTT. Protein: CASSPETVNQPQHF.

This clone was observed a handful of times. This rearrangement joins TRBV20-1 to TRBJ2-5; perhaps TRBD1 as D (7 bases). The CDR3 length is 15 residues. Germline CDR1 DFQATT, CDR2 SNEGSKA (reference sequence). V was shortened by 3 bases and J by 2 bases, with 16 bases between the two germline ends. The CDR3 nucleotides are TGCAGTGCTAGTTTGCGCAGGGGGGATCAAGAGACCCAGTACTTC. This sequence encodes CSASLRRGDQETQYF.

The chain carries TRBV7-9 and TRBJ2-5; TRBD2 is a possible D gene (6 bases). With 1 base removed from V and 1 base from J, the gap between germline ends came to 19 bases. CDR1 is SEHNR and CDR2 is FQNEAQ in the germline V gene (reference sequence). The CDR3 runs to 18 residues. CDR3 amino acids: CASSLVGSSFWGQETQYF. Here the CDR3 DNA reads TGTGCCAGCAGCTTAGTCGGGAGCTCCTTTTGGGGCCAAGAGACCCAGTACTTC.

In this sample, this clone turned up once. The J gene is TRBJ1-1, the V gene TRBV11-3, with TRBD1 matching over 7 bases. Germline loops: CDR1 SGHNT, CDR2 YENEEA. The CDR3 length is 13 residues. J was trimmed by 5 bases and V by 1 base; bases with no gene match: 1. CDR3 in amino acids: CASSLARGTEAFF. The DNA for the CDR3 is TGTGCCAGCAGCTTAGCCAGGGGGACTGAAGCTTTCTTT.

The sample holds one count of this clone. CDR3 region: CASSYLPGQGNSPLHF. The CDR3, as DNA: TGTGCCAGCAGTTACCTTCCGGGACAGGGGAATTCACCCCTCCACTTT. The chain carries TRBV6-6 and TRBJ1-6; 10 nucleotides line up with TRBD1. Germline-derived CDR1 and CDR2 are MNHNY and SVGAGI (reference sequence). With V trimmed by 2 bases and J by 7 bases, 5 bases remained unmatched. The CDR3 spans 16 residues.

This chain's CDR3 is CASSLDGASSSYEQYF. The CDR3 DNA reads TGTGCCAGCAGCTTAGATGGGGCATCGAGCTCCTACGAGCAGTACTTC. The rearrangement uses TRBV7-9 and TRBJ2-7; TRBD1 might be the D (5 bases). With 1 base removed from V and 0 bases from J, the gap between germline ends came to 13 bases. In germline, CDR1 is SEHNR, CDR2 FQNEAQ (reference sequence). CDR3 length equals 16 residues.

The chain joins TRBV15 to TRBJ2-4; D uncertain. The CDR3 totals 15 residues. The V end was cut by 6 bases, the J end by 0 bases, with 12 bases between. Per germline, CDR1 LNHNV and CDR2 YYDKDF (reference sequence). In DNA form, the CDR3 reads TGTGCCACCAGTGAAGCGAGTCTAGCCAAAAACATTCAGTACTTC. This translates into CATSEASLAKNIQYF.

The chain uses TRBV28 and TRBJ2-7, with unresolved D. The CDR3 is made up of 11 amino acids. Germline loops: CDR1 MDHEN, CDR2 SYDVKM. Trimming cost V 2 bases and J 9 bases, with 8 bases left between them. CDR3 in amino acids: CASSLGAGQYF. Written as DNA, the CDR3 is TGTGCCAGCAGTTTAGGAGCCGGGCAGTACTTC. Variable domain in full (rest from reference TRBV28 and TRBJ2-7): DVKVTQSSRYLVKRTGEKVFLECVQDMDHENMFWYRQDPGLGLRLIYFSYDVKMKEKGDIPEGYSVSREKKERFSLILESASTNQTSMYLCASSLGAGQYFGPGTRLTVT.

The rearrangement links TRBV7-6 to TRBJ1-4; a weak D match, TRBD1 (5 bases). Trimming took off 0 bases at V and 8 bases at J, with 13 bases between the two ends. This CDR3 is built from 15 residues. Germline V gene data show CDR1 as SGHVS and CDR2 as FNYEAQ. In DNA, the CDR3 is TGTGCCAGCAGCTTAGCGCTCGGGGAGGGGGAAAAACTGTTTTTT. It specifies CASSLALGEGEKLFF. Looking up the rest from reference TRBV7-6 and TRBJ1-4 gives the full variable domain: GAGVSQSPRYKVTKRGQDVALRCDPISGHVSLYWYRQALGQGPEFLTYFNYEAQQDKSGLPNDRFSAERPEGSISTLTIQRTEQRDSAMYRCASSLALGEGEKLFFGSGTQLSVL.

This clone was detected only a few times. The chain employs TRBV19 and TRBJ1-1; the D gene is possibly TRBD1 (5 bases). This CDR3 spans 15 amino acids. The germline CDR1 and CDR2 sequences are LNHDA and SQIVND (reference sequence). Between the trimmed V and J ends, which lost 4 bases and 0 bases, there was a span of 12 bases. The CDR3 region has the DNA TGTGCCAGTAGTACCCCCGACAGTATGAACACTGAAGCTTTCTTT. This sequence encodes CASSTPDSMNTEAFF.

The rearrangement uses TRBV15 and TRBJ2-5; possible D gene TRBD2, 6 bases. With 2 bases removed from V and 3 bases from J, the gap between germline ends came to 10 bases. This CDR3 region has 14 residues. CDR1 and CDR2 from the germline V gene are LNHNV and YYDKDF (reference sequence). In nucleotides, the CDR3 is TGTGCCACCAGCAGAATACGGGAGAAAGAGACCCAGTACTTC. It codes for CATSRIREKETQYF.

The rearrangement links TRBV28 to TRBJ1-5; D is possibly TRBD1 (6 bases). This CDR3 comprises 14 residues. With 6 bases removed from V and 5 bases from J, the gap between germline ends came to 14 bases. Germline V CDR1 and CDR2: MDHEN, SYDVKM. CDR3 in amino acids: CASRVGGGDQPQHF. The CDR3 bases are TGTGCCAGCAGGGTAGGGGGGGGTGATCAGCCCCAGCATTTT.

The count of this clone is one. The rearrangement uses TRBV11-3 and TRBJ1-6, with D uncertain. Per the germline V gene, CDR1 is SGHNT and CDR2 is YENEEA. Trimming removed 0 bases at V and 10 bases at J, with 7 bases between. The CDR3 sequence is 13 residues long. This chain's CDR3 is CASSLDGSSPLHF. CDR3 sequence (DNA): TGTGCCAGCAGCTTAGATGGGAGCTCACCCCTCCACTTT.

CDR3 nucleotides: TGTGCCAGCAGCTTAGGGCAGAAGTACGAGCAGTACTTC. Its protein product is CASSLGQKYEQYF. This rearrangement joins TRBV7-9 to TRBJ2-7; no definite D call. Trimming took 1 base from V and 4 from J, leaving 8 bases between them. From germline, CDR1 is SEHNR and CDR2 FQNEAQ (reference sequence). CDR3 length: 13 amino acids.

This sequence joins TRBV29-1 and TRBJ2-2; TRBD1 agrees at 8 bases. The germline CDR1 and CDR2 sequences are SQVTM and ANQGSEA. The CDR3 has 16 residues. Trimming cost V 1 base and J 0 bases; bases outside gene matches: 4. CDR3 protein: CSVEGTGYSNTGELFF. CDR3 nucleotide sequence: TGCAGCGTTGAAGGGACAGGGTATTCGAACACCGGGGAGCTGTTTTTT.

The rearrangement links TRBV5-6 to TRBJ1-4; 8 positions match TRBD1. The V and J ends lost 2 bases and 0 bases, in that order; junction bases with no gene match: 6. The CDR3 extends over 17 amino acids. CDR1 and CDR2 from the germline V gene are SGHDT and YYEEEE. The CDR3 here is CASSFKDRAATNEKLFF. CDR3 in DNA: TGTGCCAGCAGCTTTAAGGACAGGGCCGCAACTAATGAAAAACTGTTTTTT.

This clone showed up just a few times. Here the CDR3 reads CASNPEDRGNTEAFF. CDR3 in DNA: TGTGCCAGCAATCCCGAGGACAGGGGGAACACTGAAGCTTTCTTT. The chain couples TRBV6-5 to TRBJ1-1; the match to TRBD1 covers 9 bases. V dropped 7 bases and J dropped 1; count of bases not matched to a gene: 7. Germline CDR1 is MNHEY and CDR2 is SVGAGI. The CDR3 spans 15 residues.

This clone was recorded once. The chain joins TRBV5-1 to TRBJ1-1; 9 bases fit TRBD1. V dropped 4 bases and J dropped 6; count of bases not matched to a gene: 7. This CDR3 has 14 residues. Germline V gene data show CDR1 as SGHRS and CDR2 as YFSETQ. For the CDR3, the DNA is TGCGCCAGCAGCGAGGGACAGGGACCTCCTGAAGCTTTCTTT. Amino acid sequence: CASSEGQGPPEAFF. The whole variable domain, remainder taken from reference TRBV5-1 and TRBJ1-1, is KAGVTQTPRYLIKTRGQQVTLSCSPISGHRSVSWYQQTPGQGLQFLFEYFSETQRNKGNFPGRFSGRQFSNSRSEMNVSTLELGDSALYLCASSEGQGPPEAFFGQGTRLTVV.

The chain recombines TRBV7-2 with TRBJ2-3, with TRBD2 as a possible D gene (6 bases). Trimming stripped 0 bases from V and 5 bases from J, with 12 bases between. This CDR3 has 15 amino acids. Germline V gene lookup returns CDR1 SGHTA and CDR2 FQGNSA. The CDR3 nucleotides read TGTGCCAGCAGCTTAGCCGAGGGACTCCGAGATACGCAGTATTTT. Translating it yields CASSLAEGLRDTQYF.

A few counts support this clone. The rearrangement links TRBV3-1 (or the pseudogene TRBV3-2) to TRBJ1-6, with D perhaps TRBD1 (6 bases). Trimming stripped 6 bases from V and 5 bases from J, with 8 bases between. Germline V gene lookup returns CDR1 LGHDT and CDR2 YNNKEL (reference sequence). The CDR3 has 13 residues. CDR3 region: CASSYRDNSPLHF. The CDR3 DNA reads as TGTGCCAGCAGTTACAGGGATAATTCACCCCTCCACTTT.

The V and J genes are TRBV30 and TRBJ1-4; TRBD1 agrees at 7 bases. J lost 6 bases, V lost 1 base, and 5 bases had no gene match. CDR3 length equals 14 residues. Germline CDR1 and CDR2: GTSNPN and SVGIG (reference sequence). CDR3 loop: CAWSAGRGDEKLFF. The CDR3 coding sequence is TGTGCCTGGAGTGCAGGCAGGGGGGATGAAAAACTGTTTTTT.

The CDR3 nucleotides are TGTGCCAGCAGCTCCGACAGGGGAACTGAAGCTTTCTTT. It encodes CASSSDRGTEAFF. The chain uses TRBV7-3 and TRBJ1-1, with 8 nucleotides matching TRBD1. Germline lookup yields CDR1 SGHTA and CDR2 FQGTGA. V was clipped by 4 bases and J by 5 bases; unmatched bases: 3. This CDR3 spans 13 amino acids.

CDR3 sequence reads: CASRGGRGNTEAFF. For the CDR3, the DNA is TGTGCCAGCAGAGGGGGACGGGGGAACACTGAAGCTTTCTTT. The J gene is TRBJ1-1, the V gene TRBV11-1; tentatively, D is TRBD1 (6 bases). This CDR3 region has 14 residues. Germline V gene sequence: CDR1 SGHAT, CDR2 FQDESV (reference sequence). With 6 bases removed from V and 1 base from J, the gap between germline ends came to 12 bases.

The chain has TRBV6-1 and TRBJ2-7; 9 bases are shared with TRBD1. V shed 4 bases, J shed 6 bases, and the junction held 13 bases outside the gene matches. The germline CDR1 and CDR2 sequences are MNHNS and SASEGT. The CDR3 is 16 amino acids. The CDR3 DNA is TGTGCCAGCAGTGTAAGTTACAGGGGGCGCATGGGCGAGCAGTACTTC. It encodes CASSVSYRGRMGEQYF.

The chain employs TRBV9 and TRBJ2-1, with D perhaps TRBD2 (6 bases). Trimming shortened V by 0 bases and J by 0 bases, and 10 bases separated the two germline ends. The CDR3 contains 16 residues. The germline V gene has CDR1 SGDLS and CDR2 YYNGEE. The CDR3 bases are TGTGCCAGCAGCGTAGGGGGCGGGACCTCCTACAATGAGCAGTTCTTC. Translating gives CASSVGGGTSYNEQFF.

CDR3 coding DNA: TGTGCCAGCAAAGCGGGCGGGTACGGCGGCTACACCTTC. Translated, it gives CASKAGGYGGYTF. The chain has TRBV27 and TRBJ1-2; D unresolved. The CDR3 runs 13 residues. From germline, CDR1 is MNHEY and CDR2 SMNVEV (reference sequence). V shed 7 bases and J shed 8 bases, with 17 bases lying between them.

V gene TRBV11-2 combines with J gene TRBJ2-1; 9 nucleotides line up with TRBD2. Germline V gene data show CDR1 as SGHAT and CDR2 as FQNNGV. After removal of 4 bases from V and 8 bases from J, the junction contained 6 bases not matched to a gene. This CDR3 spans 14 amino acids. Here the CDR3 DNA reads TGTGCCAGCAGCTCGGGACTAGCTTGGGATGAGCAGTTCTTC. Translating gives CASSSGLAWDEQFF.

The V gene is TRBV27, the J gene TRBJ2-1; TRBD1 agrees at 8 bases. The V and J ends lost 0 bases and 9 bases, in that order; junction bases with no gene match: 10. CDR1 and CDR2 (germline): MNHEY, SMNVEV (reference sequence). The length of the CDR3 is 16 residues. The CDR3 region has the DNA TGTGCCAGCAGTTTATCCTTAAGACAGGGGAAGGTTGAGCAGTTCTTC. Translating it yields CASSLSLRQGKVEQFF.

This clone was detected a few times. This rearrangement joins TRBV5-1 to TRBJ1-3; TRBD1 agrees at 10 bases. CDR3 length: 13 amino acids. V lost 3 bases to trimming and J lost 12 bases; unmatched junction nucleotides: 6. Looked up from germline, CDR1 is SGHRS and CDR2 is YFSETQ. The CDR3 region is CASSSQDRGIIYF. CDR3 nucleotide sequence: TGCGCCAGCAGCTCACAGGACAGGGGGATCATATATTTT. The full variable domain, in which reference TRBV5-1 and TRBJ1-3 provide the parts outside the CDR3, is KAGVTQTPRYLIKTRGQQVTLSCSPISGHRSVSWYQQTPGQGLQFLFEYFSETQRNKGNFPGRFSGRQFSNSRSEMNVSTLELGDSALYLCASSSQDRGIIYFGEGSWLTVV.